The rows below give T cell receptor beta chains drawn from one sample of a study of blood T cell repertoires in COVID-19. Assay used: immunoSEQ multiplex PCR; TCRdb lists only in-frame clones, some missing. Seen here are more than 250,000 clones, more than 70% observed once, and the top ten hold under 2%. The sample was peripheral blood. Every receptor here comes from a woman aged 50 to 65 with acute or convalescent COVID-19. Both conserved end residues are part of each CDR3. The order of the fields is V gene, clone size, J gene, D gene, CDR3 length, CDR3 DNA, CDR3 protein. A D gene is named only where the DNA matches it firmly. Clone size, where shown, is once, few, many, or a class for clones that have expanded.

TRBV9	NA	TRBJ2-1	TRBD2	15	TGTGCCAGCAGCCAAACTAGCGAGTCCTACAATGAGCAGTTCTTC	CASSQTSESYNEQFF
TRBV10-3	NA	TRBJ2-7	NA	14	TGTGCCGGCAGTGGGGGGGGCGGGTCCTACGAGCAGTACTTC	CAGSGGGGSYEQYF
TRBV2	few	TRBJ1-5	NA	15	TGTGCCAGCAGCCAGGAGACAGCTAGCAATCAGCCCCAGCATTTT	CASSQETASNQPQHF
TRBV5-1	NA	TRBJ2-2	NA	19	TGCGCCAGCAGCCCTTACAGGGATCTCCCCGCTGGAAAGGGTAGGGAGCTGTTTTTT	CASSPYRDLPAGKGRELFF
TRBV28	few	TRBJ2-7	NA	16	TGTGCCAGCAGCGCCCAGGCTGACGCGACGACCTACGAGCAGTACTTC	CASSAQADATTYEQYF
TRBV11-2	few	TRBJ1-2	NA	12	TGTGCCAGCAGCTTATCATCTGAGGGCTACACCTTC	CASSLSSEGYTF
TRBV18	NA	TRBJ1-4	NA	13	TGTGCCAGTAACGACAGAACTAATGAAAAACTGTTTTTT	CASNDRTNEKLFF
TRBV19	NA	TRBJ2-1	NA	11	TGTGCCAGTAGTTTGTGGACAGAGCAGTTCTTC	CASSLWTEQFF
TRBV24-1	few	TRBJ1-2	TRBD1	16	TGTGCCACCAGTGATTGGCGGGACAGGGATACCTATGGCTACACCTTC	CATSDWRDRDTYGYTF
TRBV9	NA	TRBJ2-7	TRBD2	15	TGTGCCAGCAGCCAGTCCGGGACTAGCGTCTACGAGCAGTACTTC	CASSQSGTSVYEQYF
TRBV19	NA	TRBJ1-1	NA	13	TGTGCCAGTAGTACAGGGTTTGACACTGAAGCTTTCTTT	CASSTGFDTEAFF
TRBV5-1	NA	TRBJ2-4	TRBD2	16	TGCGCCAGCAGCCCCCTTAGCGGGAGAGCCAAAAACATTCAGTACTTC	CASSPLSGRAKNIQYF
TRBV6-5	NA	TRBJ1-6	NA	15	TGTGCCAGCAGCCCCAGGGACTTAAACAATTCACCCCTCCACTTT	CASSPRDLNNSPLHF
TRBV7-2	few	TRBJ1-4	NA	13	TGTGCCAGCAGCTTCCGGGAGAATGAAAAACTGTTTTTT	CASSFRENEKLFF
TRBV28	NA	TRBJ2-7	TRBD2	14	TGTGCCAGCAGTGGGACTAGCGGGAGAAGCGAGCAGTACTTC	CASSGTSGRSEQYF
TRBV5-1	NA	TRBJ2-7	NA	14	TGCGCCAGCAGCTTGGCCGGAGACTCCTACGAGCAGTACTTC	CASSLAGDSYEQYF
TRBV11-2	NA	TRBJ2-1	NA	15	TGTGCCAGCAGCTCCGGGGACTGGGGGTACAATGAGCAGTTCTTC	CASSSGDWGYNEQFF
TRBV7-2	NA	TRBJ1-5	TRBD1	12	TGTGCCAGCAGCTTAGGGACAGGGGAACGGCATTTT	CASSLGTGERHF
TRBV18	NA	TRBJ2-1	NA	12	TGTGCCAGCTCACCCCCTAGGTCCAGGCAGTTCTTC	CASSPPRSRQFF
TRBV19	NA	TRBJ2-5	TRBD2	14	TGTGCCAGTAGTGCACCGGGACTACGAGAGACCCAGTACTTC	CASSAPGLRETQYF
TRBV30	NA	TRBJ1-5	TRBD1	16	TGTGCCTGGAGTGTAAGGACAGGGAATAGCAATCAGCCCCAGCATTTT	CAWSVRTGNSNQPQHF
TRBV5-4	once	TRBJ2-1	TRBD2	16	TGTGCCAGCAGCCCGGAGAGCGGGAGGGCCTGGTATGAGCAGTTCTTC	CASSPESGRAWYEQFF
TRBV7-9	NA	TRBJ1-4	NA	16	TGTGCCAGCAGCTTAGTACAGGGCTCAACTAATGAAAAACTGTTTTTT	CASSLVQGSTNEKLFF
TRBV28	NA	TRBJ1-2	TRBD1	15	TGTGCCAGCAGCACTACCGGGACAGAGAACTATGGCTACACCTTC	CASSTTGTENYGYTF
TRBV5-1	NA	TRBJ2-1	TRBD2	21	TGCGCCAGCAGCTTGCCCGGGACTAGCGGAAATACTTTGAGGAAGTACAATGAGCAGTTCTTC	CASSLPGTSGNTLRKYNEQFF
TRBV5-1	NA	TRBJ2-1	NA	16	TGCGCCAGCAGCTTGTCGACTAGAGGGTCCTACAATGAGCAGTTCTTC	CASSLSTRGSYNEQFF
TRBV3-1/TRBV3-2	NA	TRBJ1-6	TRBD1	16	TGTGCCAGCAGCCACCAGGACAGGGCCGATAATTCACCCCTCCACTTT	CASSHQDRADNSPLHF
TRBV19	NA	TRBJ1-5	NA	13	TGTGCCAGTAGTATTGAAGGCGGCCAGCCCCAGCATTTT	CASSIEGGQPQHF
TRBV2	few	TRBJ2-3	TRBD2	14	TGTGCCAGCAGATCGACTAGCGCCTCAGATACGCAGTATTTT	CASRSTSASDTQYF
TRBV7-9	few	TRBJ1-5	NA	15	TGTGCCAGCACTAATTTGGGTGGGCGCAATCAGCCCCAGCATTTT	CASTNLGGRNQPQHF
TRBV5-5	NA	TRBJ2-7	NA	15	TGTGCCAGCAGCTTGGGTCCGGGAGAAGGCTACGAGCAGTACTTC	CASSLGPGEGYEQYF
TRBV28	NA	TRBJ1-1	NA	11	TGTGCCAGCAGTGGCGAGGCCGAAGCTTTCTTT	CASSGEAEAFF
TRBV19	NA	TRBJ1-5	NA	13	TGTGCCAGTACGTGGCAGGGTCGGCAGCCCCAGCATTTT	CASTWQGRQPQHF
TRBV28	once	TRBJ1-1	NA	16	TGTGCCAGCAGTTACAGGTCCCTGGGGTTGAACACTGAAGCTTTCTTT	CASSYRSLGLNTEAFF
TRBV6-6	once	TRBJ1-5	NA	13	TGTGCCAGCAGTTATCAGGGAAATCAGCCCCAGCATTTT	CASSYQGNQPQHF
TRBV4-2	once	TRBJ2-3	NA	18	TGTGCCAGCAGCCAACGGGGCGGGACCGGGATGAAGACAGATACGCAGTATTTT	CASSQRGGTGMKTDTQYF
TRBV18	once	TRBJ2-1	NA	13	TGTGCCAGCTCACCGATGCCGGGTAATGAGCAGTTCTTC	CASSPMPGNEQFF
TRBV10-3	NA	TRBJ2-3	TRBD1	15	TGTGCCATCAGTTTCAAGGACAGGGGTACAGATACGCAGTATTTT	CAISFKDRGTDTQYF
TRBV2	NA	TRBJ1-2	NA	12	TGTGCCAGCAGGGGGCAGTCCTATGGCTACACCTTC	CASRGQSYGYTF
TRBV27	NA	TRBJ2-2	NA	18	TGTGCCAGCAGTCCCAACCGGGACTTCCTTCTGGGTGCCGGGGAGCTGTTTTTT	CASSPNRDFLLGAGELFF
TRBV19	once	TRBJ1-1	TRBD1	15	TGTGCCAGTAGTACCTGGGGCAGGGGGCACACTGAAGCTTTCTTT	CASSTWGRGHTEAFF
TRBV5-1	NA	TRBJ2-7	TRBD2	14	TGCGCCAGCGGGGCCGGCGGGAGGGTTTACGAGCAGTACTTC	CASGAGGRVYEQYF
TRBV2	few	TRBJ1-5	NA	13	TGTGCCACCAGGACGGAGGGAGGACAGCCCCAGCATTTT	CATRTEGGQPQHF
TRBV5-8	NA	TRBJ1-2	TRBD1	13	TGTGCCAGCAGCCTAACAGGGACAGAACTGAACACCTTC	CASSLTGTELNTF
TRBV7-2	NA	TRBJ2-1	NA	15	TGTGCCAGCAGCTTGAAGGCGGGATCCTACAATGAGCAGTTCTTC	CASSLKAGSYNEQFF
TRBV6-5	few	TRBJ1-2	NA	13	TGTGCCAGCAGTTACGGCAGCGACTATGGCTACACCTTC	CASSYGSDYGYTF
TRBV6-1	NA	TRBJ1-2	NA	13	TGTGCCAGCAGTGACGGGACATCCTATGGCTACACCTTC	CASSDGTSYGYTF
TRBV27	NA	TRBJ1-4	NA	13	TGTGCCAGCAGTTTATCCCGTGGGGGGAGTATTGTTTTT	CASSLSRGGSIVF
TRBV9	NA	TRBJ2-7	NA	18	TGTGCCAGCAGCCCTCACCTTGGGGCGGGGTTAAAGTCCTACGAGCAGTACTTC	CASSPHLGAGLKSYEQYF
TRBV2	NA	TRBJ2-4	TRBD2	15	TGTGCCAGCAGTGAAGATAGCGGGGGGAAAAACATTCAGTACTTC	CASSEDSGGKNIQYF
TRBV27	NA	TRBJ1-2	TRBD1	14	TGTGCCAGTAGAAATCCGGGACAGGGGTCGGGCTACACCTTC	CASRNPGQGSGYTF
TRBV5-6	NA	TRBJ2-7	NA	18	TGTGCCAGCAGCTTGGTCGGCGGATTCTACTCCCCCTACTACGAGCAGTACTTC	CASSLVGGFYSPYYEQYF
TRBV11-3	NA	TRBJ2-2	TRBD1	19	TGTGCCAGCAGCCCTAAATCCACTTTTGGGACAGGGGATACCGGGGAGCTGTTTTTT	CASSPKSTFGTGDTGELFF